This passage covers 26 T cell receptor beta chains from one sample sequenced in a study of liver allograft versus peripheral blood T cells (dated by TCRdb to about 2020). Regarding the research as a whole: In liver transplant recipients, the study looked at T cell receptor repertoires in the peripheral blood and set them against the repertoires found within the transplanted livers.

TCRdb names Illumina MiSeq as the instrument used. TCRdb trimmed the raw reads at Q25, called clones with MiXCR and kept productive beta chains. Rows are unified per CDR3 protein, each entry keeping the most common DNA and genes. Across this sample there are approximately 11,000 distinct CDR3 sequences, with about 23% seen only once. 1.6% of the sample lies in the top ten. The receptors shown here come from a human patient who had a liver transplant. After a transplant, some of the T cells may come from the graft donor.

Sample share makes this clonotype medium-sized. The genes are TRBV6-1 and TRBJ1-2; tentative D call: TRBD1 (5 bases). Trimming shortened V by 0 bases and J by 8 bases, and 10 bases separated the two germline ends. CDR1 and CDR2 (germline): MNHNS, SASEGT. The CDR3 is 13 residues long. For the CDR3, the DNA is TGTGCCAGCAGTGAAGCGGGGGAGAGGGGCTACACCTTC. Protein: CASSEAGERGYTF.

J is TRBJ2-7 and V is TRBV29-1; no firm D call. There are 13 residues in the CDR3. The germline V and J ends were trimmed by 4 bases and 5 bases, with 15 bases remaining between them. Looked up from germline, CDR1 is SQVTM and CDR2 is ANQGSEA. The CDR3 sequence is CSVAKRKPNEQYF. The DNA of the CDR3 is TGCAGCGTTGCCAAGCGAAAACCCAACGAGCAGTACTTC.

This clonotype is termed medium-sized. The chain joins TRBV18 to TRBJ1-3, with a weak D call TRBD1 (6 bases). Trimming stripped 3 bases from V and 0 bases from J, with 12 bases between. The CDR3 sequence is 16 residues long. The germline V gene has CDR1 KGHSH and CDR2 LQKENI. The CDR3 protein is CASSPSGGHSGNTIYF. CDR3 in DNA: TGTGCCAGCTCACCGTCGGGGGGCCACTCTGGAAACACCATATATTTT. The full variable domain, rest sourced from reference TRBV18 and TRBJ1-3, is NAGVMQNPRHLVRRRGQEARLRCSPMKGHSHVYWYRQLPEEGLKFMVYLQKENIIDESGMPKERFSAEFPKEGPSILRIQQVVRGDSAAYFCASSPSGGHSGNTIYFGEGSWLTVV.

The chain has TRBV28 and TRBJ2-3; D is uncertain. Germline CDR1 is MDHEN and CDR2 is SYDVKM. The CDR3 length is 12 residues. Trimming took off 3 bases at V and 7 bases at J, with 8 bases between the two ends. The CDR3 region is CASSFRAYTQYF. In nucleotides, the CDR3 is TGTGCCAGCAGTTTCCGGGCTTATACGCAGTATTTT.

This clonotype has more than one count but fewer than ten. The chain couples TRBV7-2 to TRBJ1-2; D perhaps matches TRBD1 (5 bases). In germline, CDR1 is SGHTA, CDR2 FQGNSA. Trimming left V 4 bases short and J 7 bases short, with 13 bases between. The length of the CDR3 is 13 residues. Here the CDR3 reads CASSSITGGGYTF. In DNA, the CDR3 is TGTGCCAGCAGCTCCATCACAGGAGGTGGCTACACCTTC.

A few counts support this clonotype. V is TRBV20-1 and J is TRBJ1-5; D is ambiguous. Germline V gene data show CDR1 as DFQATT and CDR2 as SNEGSKA (reference sequence). The V end lost 1 base, the J end lost 5 bases, and 9 bases lay between the germline ends. The CDR3 is made up of 13 amino acids. As DNA, the CDR3 is TGCAGTGCTAGAGCGGACCGCTATCAGCCCCAGCATTTT. This sequence encodes CSARADRYQPQHF.

The chain couples TRBV5-5 to TRBJ1-2, with 10 bases lining up with TRBD1. The V segment lost 0 bases and the J segment 4 bases; nucleotides outside the gene matches: 6. Germline V CDR1 and CDR2: SGHKS, YYEKEE (reference sequence). The CDR3 spans 16 residues. CDR3 in amino acids: CASSLGGTGAFYGYTF. In DNA, the CDR3 is TGTGCCAGCAGCTTGGGAGGGACAGGGGCCTTCTATGGCTACACCTTC.

The chain recombines TRBV20-1 with TRBJ1-5, with D tentatively TRBD1 (5 bases). This CDR3 is built from 14 residues. Germline V gene lookup returns CDR1 DFQATT and CDR2 SNEGSKA (reference sequence). V dropped 3 bases and J dropped 7 bases, with 16 bases sitting between them. The CDR3 sequence: CSASSRRGEQPQHF. CDR3 coding DNA: TGCAGTGCTAGTTCGAGGAGGGGAGAACAGCCCCAGCATTTT.

This chain connects TRBV20-1 to TRBJ2-1; 11 bases line up with TRBD2. The V segment lost 3 bases and the J segment 12 bases; nucleotides outside the gene matches: 13. CDR3 length equals 15 residues. Germline CDR1 reads DFQATT; CDR2 reads SNEGSKA (reference sequence). The CDR3 protein is CSASSSSGGPRLQFF. The CDR3 bases are TGCAGTGCTAGTTCGTCTAGCGGGGGGCCTAGATTGCAGTTCTTC.

The V and J genes are TRBV19 and TRBJ1-2, with D unresolved. CDR1 LNHDA and CDR2 SQIVND come from the germline V gene (reference sequence). The length of the CDR3 is 13 residues. The V end lost 3 bases, the J end lost 0 bases, and 5 bases lay between the germline ends. CDR3 bases: TGTGCCAGTAGTATGAGTGCTAACTATGGCTACACCTTC. Translation gives CASSMSANYGYTF.

The chain has TRBV20-1 and TRBJ2-7, with 11 positions matching TRBD2. CDR3 size: 12 residues. V dropped 6 bases and J dropped 6; count of bases not matched to a gene: 4. Germline V gene data show CDR1 as DFQATT and CDR2 as SNEGSKA (reference sequence). As DNA, the CDR3 is TGCAGTGCAACTAGCGGGGGAAGCGAGCAGTACTTC. Its translation: CSATSGGSEQYF.

The chain recombines TRBV4-1 with TRBJ1-2; D is unresolved. The CDR3 has 14 residues. V was pared by 6 bases and J by 3 bases, with 14 bases between. Germline CDR1 is MGHRA and CDR2 is YSYEKL. The CDR3 DNA follows: TGCGCCAGCAGTCTCGGAATCCTCGACTATGGCTACACCTTC. Translation: CASSLGILDYGYTF.

The CDR3 loop reads CASSYTIGDTQYF. CDR3 sequence (DNA): TGTGCCAGCAGTTACACTATCGGAGATACGCAGTATTTT. The chain couples TRBV6-5 to TRBJ2-3; D is unresolved. V lost 2 bases to trimming and J lost 5 bases, with 8 bases between them. This CDR3 has 13 residues. CDR1 is MNHEY and CDR2 is SVGAGI in the germline V gene.

This clonotype is medium-sized (0.01 to 0.1%). V gene TRBV29-1 combines with J gene TRBJ2-2, with D hard to call. CDR3 length: 13 amino acids. The V gene's germline CDR1 is SQVTM and CDR2 ANQGSEA. V dropped 4 bases and J dropped 0 bases, with 6 bases sitting between them. This chain's CDR3 is CSVVGSNTGELFF. In DNA, the CDR3 is TGCAGCGTTGTAGGGTCGAACACCGGGGAGCTGTTTTTT.

This chain joins TRBV25-1 and TRBJ2-7; possibly TRBD1 for D (5 bases). The V gene's germline CDR1 is MGHDK and CDR2 SYGVNS. Trimming pared 1 base from V and 1 base from J, leaving 8 bases between. The CDR3 spans 14 residues. The CDR3 coding sequence is TGTGCCAGCAGTGAATGGGGCGGTTCCTACGAGCAGTACTTC. It is translated as CASSEWGGSYEQYF.

This chain uses TRBV20-1 with TRBJ1-1; D is possibly TRBD1 (6 bases). The CDR3 runs to 18 residues. V gave up 2 bases and J gave up 2 bases, with 24 bases separating them. Germline assignment: CDR1 DFQATT and CDR2 SNEGSKA (reference sequence). The CDR3 region has the DNA TGCAGTGCTAGATCCGGGGGTCCAGGGGTTGGGCGAAACACTGAAGCTTTCTTT. This codes for CSARSGGPGVGRNTEAFF.

By share, this clonotype counts as medium-sized. The rearrangement uses TRBV19 and TRBJ1-3; D gene ambiguous. This CDR3 has 16 residues. V lost 10 bases, J lost 1 base, and 20 bases lay in between. Germline CDR1 is LNHDA and CDR2 is SQIVND (reference sequence). The CDR3 nucleotides are TGTGCCACAACTTCGACGGCAAGGTTTTCTGGAAACACCATATATTTT. The encoded protein is CATTSTARFSGNTIYF.

V usage is TRBV7-9 and J usage is TRBJ2-7; D might be TRBD1 (6 bases). This CDR3 contains 13 residues. Germline lookup yields CDR1 SEHNR and CDR2 FQNEAQ (reference sequence). V shed 4 bases and J shed 3 bases, with 10 bases lying between them. The CDR3, as DNA: TGTGCCAGCAGCTCCTTGGACAGCTACGAGCAGTACTTC. Amino acids: CASSSLDSYEQYF.

Sample share makes this clonotype medium-sized. This chain uses TRBV19 with TRBJ2-1; TRBD1 or TRBD2 may be the D gene (5 bases each). CDR1 is LNHDA and CDR2 is SQIVND in the germline V gene (reference sequence). V was shortened by 8 bases and J by 9 bases, with 23 bases between the two germline ends. The CDR3 sequence is 15 residues long. DNA of the CDR3: TGTGCCAGTGGGGTCAGCGGCGCAGGGCTGGCTGAGCAGTTCTTC. Translating it yields CASGVSGAGLAEQFF. Looking up the rest from reference TRBV19 and TRBJ2-1 gives the full variable domain: DGGITQSPKYLFRKEGQNVTLSCEQNLNHDAMYWYRQDPGQGLRLIYYSQIVNDFQKGDIAEGYSVSREKKESFPLTVTSAQKNPTAFYLCASGVSGAGLAEQFFGPGTRLTVL.

Only a few counts were recorded for this clonotype. The J gene is TRBJ1-2, the V gene TRBV11-2, with TRBD1 as a possible D gene (5 bases). The CDR3 loop spans 17 amino acids. Trimming took off 0 bases at V and 2 bases at J, with 16 bases between the two ends. Germline values: CDR1 SGHAT, CDR2 FQNNGV. This CDR3 reads CASSLDLRPGPNYGYTF. CDR3 sequence (DNA): TGTGCCAGCAGCTTAGATTTGAGACCGGGACCGAACTATGGCTACACCTTC.

The V and J genes are TRBV6-5 and TRBJ2-5, with 12 bases fitting TRBD1. This CDR3 spans 15 amino acids. Germline assignment: CDR1 MNHEY and CDR2 SVGAGI. V was clipped by 2 bases and J by 5 bases; unmatched bases: 3. The CDR3 nucleotides are TGTGCCAGCAGTTACGGGACAGGGGGCTTGGAGACCCAGTACTTC. Encoded protein: CASSYGTGGLETQYF.

Sample share makes this clonotype medium-sized. This chain uses TRBV18 with TRBJ1-2, with D tentatively TRBD1 (6 bases). Germline-derived CDR1 and CDR2 are KGHSH and LQKENI. The CDR3 length is 18 residues. Trimming cost V 1 base and J 4 bases, with 22 bases left between them. This CDR3 is CASSPQVVRGPSPYGYTF. The DNA for the CDR3 is TGTGCCAGCTCACCACAAGTGGTCAGGGGACCAAGCCCCTATGGCTACACCTTC. The variable domain in full, with the rest retrieved from reference TRBV18 and TRBJ1-2, is NAGVMQNPRHLVRRRGQEARLRCSPMKGHSHVYWYRQLPEEGLKFMVYLQKENIIDESGMPKERFSAEFPKEGPSILRIQQVVRGDSAAYFCASSPQVVRGPSPYGYTFGSGTRLTVV.

By share, this clonotype ranks as medium-sized. This chain links TRBV24-1 with TRBJ2-7; 7 positions agree with TRBD1. Germline V gene data show CDR1 as KGHDR and CDR2 as SFDVKD. V was clipped by 3 bases and J by 0 bases; unmatched bases: 7. The length of the CDR3 is 16 residues. CDR3 coding DNA: TGTGCCACCAGTGATCGTAGGGGGCATAGCTCCTACGAGCAGTACTTC. This translates into CATSDRRGHSSYEQYF.

With respect to this clonotype: As the CDR3 is not closed by the conserved phenylalanine or tryptophan, this likely results from a read error. The chain has TRBV20-1 and TRBJ1-4, with 7 bases identical to TRBD1. Germline values: CDR1 DFQATT, CDR2 SNEGSKA (reference sequence). This CDR3 has 14 amino acids. The V and J ends lost 5 bases and 6 bases, in that order; junction bases with no gene match: 9. The CDR3 DNA is TGCAGTGCTTTTCCGAGACAGGGCGATGAAAAACTGTTTTCT. Residues: CSAFPRQGDEKLFS.

This chain connects TRBV11-1 to TRBJ2-7, with 9 nucleotides matching TRBD1. This CDR3 has 15 residues. The germline gives CDR1 SGHAT, CDR2 FQDESV (reference sequence). Losses at the gene ends were 2 bases for V and 3 bases for J; bases not matched to a gene: 5. The CDR3 bases are TGTGCCAGCAGCTTAACAGGGGGCGGACGCTACGAGCAGTACTTC. This encodes CASSLTGGGRYEQYF.

This clonotype appeared a single time. The V call is TRBV20-1, the J call TRBJ2-7; 7 bases agree with TRBD2. There are 16 residues in the CDR3. Germline CDR1 is DFQATT and CDR2 is SNEGSKA (reference sequence). The V gene end was trimmed by 0 bases and the J gene end by 0 bases; junction bases not matched to a gene: 8. The CDR3 sequence is CSARDVRAGSSYEQYF. The CDR3 bases are TGCAGTGCTAGAGATGTCCGAGCGGGGAGCTCCTACGAGCAGTACTTC.